The present T cell receptor beta chain was sequenced within a study of T cells in Graves' hyperthyroidism and ophthalmopathy. Study-wide findings and caveats: Expanded thyroid clonotypes (above 0.001) were mostly also found in blood. Ophthalmopathy, which appeared later, was predicted by the model a median about 5.9 months before onset.

This clonotype was observed many times. Antigen specificity is unknown. For ophthalmopathy patients, the Clinical Activity Score was at least 3 and the NOSPECS grade at least 4; duration was under 3 months. Amplification yielded TCR beta CDR3 regions, with RNA transcripts as the source. HTBI primers drove first-round RT-PCR of the TCR CDR3. MiXCR, run by TCRdb on the multiplex PCR reads, gives a single entry per CDR3 protein. The sample contains roughly 280,000 distinct CDR3 sequences, about 18% of which appear only once. The clonotype comes from a woman between 55 and 75 years old with Graves' ophthalmopathy. Material for sequencing was blood.

The CDR3, as DNA: TGCAGTGCTAATCCACTTCGACAGCTGTCCCACGAGCAGTACTTC. It codes for CSANPLRQLSHEQYF. The J gene is TRBJ2-7, the V gene TRBV20-1; maybe TRBD1 (5 bases). The CDR3 loop spans 15 amino acids. The germline V and J ends were trimmed by 4 bases and 5 bases, with 21 bases remaining between them. Germline lookup yields CDR1 DFQATT and CDR2 SNEGSKA (reference sequence).